What follows are 21 T cell receptor beta chains derived from one specimen sequenced in a study of blood T cells in healthy people across ages. A J-beta primer mix and a sample-barcoded 5' primer were used in a second PCR of about 7 to 11 cycles. MiXCR, applied by TCRdb to the 5' RACE reads, yields one record per CDR3 protein. The repertoire holds about 930,000 distinct CDR3 sequences, almost 30% seen once, with 10% to 13% in the top ten. The sample was also linked to a second study, of T cells of mothers and their children.

Sequencing was done on a sample of blood. The receptors here all came from a woman in her forties in good health.

This clonotype was observed many times. This rearrangement joins TRBV9 to TRBJ2-5; TRBD2 aligns across 9 bases. This CDR3 region has 17 residues. The J segment lost 2 bases and the V segment lost 0 bases, leaving 8 bases of the junction unmatched. CDR1 SGDLS and CDR2 YYNGEE come from the germline V gene. Here the CDR3 DNA reads TGTGCCAGCAGCGTAGGAGCCTCGGCGGGGGGGCAAGAGACCCAGTACTTC. Residues: CASSVGASAGGQETQYF.

This clonotype was recorded many times. This chain connects TRBV5-5 to TRBJ2-7; D assignment may be TRBD1 or TRBD2 (5 bases each). Germline V gene data show CDR1 as SGHKS and CDR2 as YYEKEE (reference sequence). Trimming shortened V by 2 bases and J by 5 bases, and 17 bases separated the two germline ends. The CDR3 runs to 15 residues. CDR3 coding DNA: TGTGCCAGCAGCTTACATCAGGGCCTCGGGGACGAGCAGTACTTC. Translation: CASSLHQGLGDEQYF.

Note on this clonotype: One junction end does not reproduce the germline sequence, and a read error may be involved. Here the CDR3 reads CTSSSLGGTQEAQFF. The CDR3 nucleotides are TGTACCAGCAGCTCTCTAGGGGGTACGCAAGAGGCCCAGTTCTTC. The chain is built from TRBV7-8 and TRBJ2-1; D is perhaps TRBD1 (6 bases). CDR3 length equals 15 residues. The germline V gene has CDR1 SGHVS and CDR2 FQNEAQ.

This clonotype was detected a few times. The chain has TRBV29-1 and TRBJ2-5, with unresolved D. The CDR3 runs to 12 residues. V was shortened by 3 bases and J by 5 bases, with 10 bases between the two germline ends. Germline CDR1 reads SQVTM; CDR2 reads ANQGSEA. CDR3 DNA: TGCAGCGTTGAGGTTCCTCCGGAGACCCAGTACTTC. Protein: CSVEVPPETQYF.

The rearrangement links TRBV24-1 to TRBJ2-3; D is ambiguous. Germline V gene sequence: CDR1 KGHDR, CDR2 SFDVKD. V lost 7 bases and J lost 0, with 7 bases in between. The CDR3 has 13 residues. CDR3 amino acids: CATRRASTDTQYF. The CDR3 DNA reads as TGTGCCACCAGAAGGGCGAGCACAGATACGCAGTATTTT.

Only a few counts were recorded for this clonotype. This chain links TRBV5-1 with TRBJ2-1; 9 nucleotides line up with TRBD2. Losses at the gene ends were 4 bases for V and 8 bases for J; bases not matched to a gene: 13. There are 16 residues in the CDR3. Per the germline V gene, CDR1 is SGHRS and CDR2 is YFSETQ. The CDR3 reads CASSLLQGLASDEQFF. The DNA for the CDR3 is TGCGCCAGCAGCCTGCTACAGGGACTAGCCTCCGATGAGCAGTTCTTC.

This clonotype has ten or more counts. The chain links TRBV9 to TRBJ2-7; 8 bases map to TRBD2. The V and J ends lost 0 bases and 2 bases, in that order; junction bases with no gene match: 7. CDR1 is SGDLS, CDR2 YYNGEE, per germline. This CDR3 spans 16 amino acids. The CDR3 region is CASSVGYREGTYEQYF. CDR3 DNA sequence: TGTGCCAGCAGCGTAGGATATCGGGAGGGCACCTACGAGCAGTACTTC.

V usage is TRBV28 and J usage is TRBJ1-4, with a weak D call TRBD1 (5 bases). CDR1 and CDR2 (germline): MDHEN, SYDVKM. The CDR3 totals 14 residues. The V end lost 7 bases, the J end lost 7 bases, and 16 bases lay between the germline ends. In nucleotides, the CDR3 is TGTGCCAGCATATCAGGGTTTACGGGTGAAAAACTGTTTTTT. It specifies CASISGFTGEKLFF. The full variable domain, its missing parts supplied by reference TRBV28 and TRBJ1-4, is DVKVTQSSRYLVKRTGEKVFLECVQDMDHENMFWYRQDPGLGLRLIYFSYDVKMKEKGDIPEGYSVSREKKERFSLILESASTNQTSMYLCASISGFTGEKLFFGSGTQLSVL.

This clonotype was seen more than once but under ten times. The chain couples TRBV5-1 to TRBJ1-2, with 9 bases matching TRBD1. Trimming at V came to 4 bases and at J to 3 bases, leaving 16 bases not matched to a gene. Germline CDR1 SGHRS, CDR2 YFSETQ. The CDR3 consists of 18 residues. CDR3 in amino acids: CASSDSLGGQGGHYGYTF. In DNA form, the CDR3 reads TGCGCCAGCAGCGACTCCCTGGGGGGACAGGGAGGGCACTATGGCTACACCTTC. The full variable domain, in which reference TRBV5-1 and TRBJ1-2 provide the parts outside the CDR3, is KAGVTQTPRYLIKTRGQQVTLSCSPISGHRSVSWYQQTPGQGLQFLFEYFSETQRNKGNFPGRFSGRQFSNSRSEMNVSTLELGDSALYLCASSDSLGGQGGHYGYTFGSGTRLTVV.

This clonotype occurred a few times. A much larger clone differs by one base, so this may be a read error. The J gene is TRBJ2-4, the V gene TRBV11-2, with 8 positions matching TRBD2. Germline lookup yields CDR1 SGHAT and CDR2 FQNNGV. This CDR3 region has 15 residues. The V gene end was trimmed by 4 bases and the J gene end by 13 bases; junction bases not matched to a gene: 15. CDR3 protein: CASSSSSGGQNEQYF. CDR3 nucleotide sequence: TGTGCCAGCAGCTCCTCGAGCGGGGGTCAAAATGAGCAGTACTTC.

This clonotype has a handful of counts. The J gene is TRBJ1-1, the V gene TRBV30; D remains unclear. Per germline, CDR1 GTSNPN and CDR2 SVGIG (reference sequence). The germline V and J ends were trimmed by 1 base and 5 bases, with 5 bases remaining between them. This CDR3 region has 11 residues. CDR3 nucleotide sequence: TGTGCCTGGAGTGAATCGACTGAAGCTTTCTTT. Residues: CAWSESTEAFF.

The V gene is TRBV3-1, the J gene TRBJ1-2, with TRBD1 as a possible D gene (5 bases). Germline CDR1 is LGHDT and CDR2 is YNNKEL (reference sequence). The CDR3 has 14 residues. With 2 bases removed from V and 8 bases from J, the gap between germline ends came to 15 bases. The CDR3 DNA sequence: TGTGCCAGCAGCCAAATCGAGGGATCAGGGGGCTACACCTTC. Its protein product is CASSQIEGSGGYTF.

This clonotype was picked up a small number of times. The V gene is TRBV20-1, the J gene TRBJ2-1; 9 bases line up with TRBD2. The ends lost 1 base at V and 6 bases at J; junction bases unmatched: 10. The CDR3 spans 16 residues. Germline-derived CDR1 and CDR2 are DFQATT and SNEGSKA (reference sequence). The CDR3 region has the DNA TGCAGTGCTAGAGTCCTCAGGCGGGGGGGCCGCAATGAGCAGTTCTTC. This codes for CSARVLRRGGRNEQFF.

As regards this clonotype: It may be a read error: a sequence one base away is much more abundant. This chain joins TRBV29-1 and TRBJ1-2, with D perhaps TRBD1 (5 bases). Germline V lookup: CDR1 SQVTM, CDR2 ANQGSEA. The length of the CDR3 is 13 residues. CDR3 residues: CSVGQGSNCGYTF. DNA for the CDR3: TGCAGCGTCGGCCAGGGAAGCAACTGTGGCTACACCTTC.

This clonotype was seen at least ten times. J is TRBJ2-1 and V is TRBV7-3, with D possibly called TRBD1 or TRBD2 (5 bases each). The CDR3 extends over 15 amino acids. Between the trimmed V and J ends, which lost 6 bases and 9 bases, there was a span of 21 bases. Germline V gene sequence: CDR1 SGHTA, CDR2 FQGTGA. In nucleotides, the CDR3 is TGTGCCAGCAGTCCCCGGGGCCCCCGGGGTGCTGAGCAGTTCTTC. Translated: CASSPRGPRGAEQFF. Using reference TRBV7-3 and TRBJ2-1 for the parts outside the CDR3, the full variable domain is GAGVSQTPSNKVTEKGKYVELRCDPISGHTALYWYRQSLGQGPEFLIYFQGTGAADDSGLPNDRFFAVRPEGSVSTLKIQRTERGDSAVYLCASSPRGPRGAEQFFGPGTRLTVL.

The rearrangement uses TRBV18 and TRBJ1-1, with D unresolved. CDR1 KGHSH and CDR2 LQKENI come from the germline V gene. This CDR3 has 16 amino acids. V was pared by 3 bases and J by 1 base, with 15 bases between. The CDR3, as DNA: TGTGCCAGCTCACCCCCCGCGGGGTTGGGGAACACTGAAGCTTTCTTT. It codes for CASSPPAGLGNTEAFF.

The chain employs TRBV5-1 and TRBJ2-5, with 9 bases lining up with TRBD2. The CDR3 totals 16 residues. V lost 0 bases to trimming and J lost 7 bases; unmatched junction nucleotides: 10. Germline loops: CDR1 SGHRS, CDR2 YFSETQ. DNA of the CDR3: TGCGCCAGCAGCTTGGCCTTAGCGGGGGTTACCGGGACCCAGTACTTC. Translating gives CASSLALAGVTGTQYF.

As to this clonotype: A much larger clone is a single base away; this may be a read error. This chain links TRBV12-3 or TRBV12-4 with TRBJ2-1; D unclear. This CDR3 comprises 12 residues. The CDR3 region has the DNA TGTACCAGCAGCGTTCAGATACATGAGCAGTTCTTC. It codes for CTSSVQIHEQFF.

V usage is TRBV30 and J usage is TRBJ2-5, with TRBD2 matching over 14 bases. The CDR3 runs to 18 residues. From germline, CDR1 is GTSNPN and CDR2 SVGIG (reference sequence). The trim removed 6 bases at V and 11 bases at J, leaving 23 bases unmatched. DNA of the CDR3: TGTGCCTGCCATGAAGGACTAGCGGGGGGAATCACCCCTAAGAAGCAGTACTTC. Its translation is CACHEGLAGGITPKKQYF.

This clonotype came up a few times. The chain links TRBV9 to TRBJ2-1; TRBD2 agrees at 13 bases. Germline V CDR1 and CDR2: SGDLS, YYNGEE. V shed 8 bases, J shed 4 bases, and the junction held 3 bases outside the gene matches. The CDR3 is 14 amino acids. As DNA, the CDR3 is TGTGCCAGAGGGACTAGCGGGGTTTACAATGAGCAGTTCTTC. Amino acid sequence: CARGTSGVYNEQFF.

The rearrangement links TRBV5-5 to TRBJ1-2, with TRBD1 as a possible D gene (6 bases). V lost 3 bases, J lost 4 bases, and 13 bases lay in between. The CDR3 spans 14 residues. Per the germline V gene, CDR1 is SGHKS and CDR2 is YYEKEE (reference sequence). Here the CDR3 reads CASSWGQPAYGYTF. Written as DNA, the CDR3 is TGTGCCAGCAGCTGGGGGCAGCCGGCCTATGGCTACACCTTC.